Shown below are 8 T cell receptor beta chains from a single sample sequenced in a study of T cell repertoires in cytomegalovirus infection. TCRdb reprocessed the reads via MiXCR and lists one record per CDR3 protein. The table has 150,000 or so distinct CDR3 sequences, about 22% seen once. The antigens for these receptors are not known. Sequences were derived from CD8+ T cells from cultured PBMCs, sampled from culture after CMV antigen stimulation. Receptors were obtained from a human donor in good health (CMV status not recorded). Some clones in this sample may be carry-over from other donors' samples.

This sequence joins TRBV7-6 and TRBJ2-5; TRBD1 matches at 8 bases. Germline V CDR1 and CDR2: SGHVS, FNYEAQ. The CDR3 extends over 18 amino acids. The V gene end was trimmed by 3 bases and the J gene end by 1 base; junction bases not matched to a gene: 13. The CDR3 region has the DNA TGTGCCAGCAGCTTCCGGGGGCCGACAGGGGACTTCCAAGAGACCCAGTACTTC. Translation: CASSFRGPTGDFQETQYF.

This clonotype has more than one count but fewer than ten. The chain combines TRBV10-3 with TRBJ1-4, with unresolved D. V lost 3 bases and J 0 bases, leaving 5 bases between the germline ends. The CDR3 loop spans 14 amino acids. CDR1 is ENHRY and CDR2 is SYGVKD in the germline V gene. DNA of the CDR3: TGTGCCATCAGTGACAACCCAACTAATGAAAAACTGTTTTTT. It translates to CAISDNPTNEKLFF.

This clonotype was seen a handful of times. The chain combines TRBV12-3 or TRBV12-4 with TRBJ1-2; 8 bases map to TRBD1. V was clipped by 5 bases and J by 5 bases; unmatched bases: 10. The CDR3 runs to 15 residues. CDR3 sequence reads: CASSLSGGGGYGYTF. CDR3 coding DNA: TGTGCCAGCAGTCTATCAGGGGGCGGGGGGTATGGCTACACCTTC.

The rearrangement uses TRBV11-2 and TRBJ2-3; 9 nucleotides line up with TRBD1. The length of the CDR3 is 16 residues. From germline, CDR1 is SGHAT and CDR2 FQNNGV. Losses at the gene ends were 3 bases for V and 3 bases for J; bases not matched to a gene: 7. DNA of the CDR3: TGTGCCAGCAGCTTCCGGGACAGGGTTTTAACAGATACGCAGTATTTT. Its translation: CASSFRDRVLTDTQYF.

This clonotype turned up a few times. The chain carries TRBV7-8 and TRBJ2-5; D might be TRBD2 (5 bases). V lost 1 base and J 3 bases, leaving 9 bases between the germline ends. In germline, CDR1 is SGHVS, CDR2 FQNEAQ. The CDR3 extends over 14 amino acids. DNA of the CDR3: TGTGCCAGCAGCTTAGAGCTGGGAGAAGAGACCCAGTACTTC. This translates into CASSLELGEETQYF. Complete variable domain (other parts from reference TRBV7-8 and TRBJ2-5): GAGVSQSPRYKVAKRGQDVALRCDPISGHVSLFWYQQALGQGPEFLTYFQNEAQLDKSGLPSDRFFAERPEGSVSTLKIQRTQQEDSAVYLCASSLELGEETQYFGPGTRLLVL.

This chain uses TRBV12-3 or TRBV12-4 with TRBJ1-1, with unresolved D. Trimming pared 3 bases from V and 4 bases from J, leaving 9 bases between. This CDR3 comprises 13 residues. CDR3 loop: CASSFPPGTEAFF. The CDR3, as DNA: TGTGCCAGCAGTTTCCCCCCAGGCACTGAAGCTTTCTTT.

This clonotype was found a few times. The chain joins TRBV12-3 or TRBV12-4 to TRBJ1-1; TRBD1 is a possible D gene (5 bases). The length of the CDR3 is 12 residues. V gave up 5 bases and J gave up 3 bases, with 7 bases separating them. The CDR3 sequence: CASSAGHTEAFF. In DNA, the CDR3 is TGTGCCAGCAGTGCGGGACACACTGAAGCTTTCTTT.

This clonotype has at least ten counts. J is TRBJ2-1 and V is TRBV12-3 or TRBV12-4; weak D call: TRBD2 (6 bases). The V gene lost 5 bases and the J gene lost 5 bases, with 16 bases spanning the gap. The CDR3 consists of 15 residues. The CDR3 loop is CASSVNSDYNNEQFF. CDR3 nucleotide sequence: TGTGCCAGCAGTGTAAATTCGGACTATAACAATGAGCAGTTCTTC.